Listed below are T cell receptor beta chains from one sample, sequenced in a study of cytomegalovirus exposure and HLA in healthy donors. TCRdb's table, derived via immunoSEQ multiplex PCR, lists solely in-frame clones and lacks some. The repertoire holds some 160,000 clones, with around three quarters as singletons. The material sequenced was PBMCs. Receptor source: a woman aged 40 to 49 in good health and CMV-seronegative. Each CDR3 is given with its conserved first and last residue. Each record gives: J gene, clone size, V gene, D gene, CDR3 protein, CDR3 DNA. D genes are given only for firm matches. Size is omitted from some rows. Given values are once, few, many or a class for expanded clones.

j_gene: TRBJ2-2; abundance: -; v_gene: TRBV7-9; d_gene: TRBD1; CDR3aa: CASSPGQGGTGELFF; CDR3nt: TGTGCCAGCAGCCCGGGACAGGGAGGCACCGGGGAGCTGTTTTTT
j_gene: TRBJ1-6; abundance: once; v_gene: TRBV5-1; d_gene: TRBD1; CDR3aa: CASRGTGNSPLHF; CDR3nt: TGCGCCAGCAGAGGGACAGGAAATTCACCCCTCCACTTT
j_gene: TRBJ2-7; abundance: -; v_gene: TRBV27; d_gene: TRBD1; CDR3aa: CASTVWTGRSYEQYF; CDR3nt: TGTGCCAGCACCGTTTGGACAGGCCGATCCTACGAGCAGTACTTC
j_gene: TRBJ1-5; abundance: -; v_gene: TRBV4-1; d_gene: -; CDR3aa: CASSQVDSEEPQHF; CDR3nt: TGCGCCAGCAGCCAAGTCGACTCCGAGGAGCCCCAGCATTTT
j_gene: TRBJ2-3; abundance: -; v_gene: TRBV9; d_gene: TRBD2; CDR3aa: CASRGTSGRRGSTDTQYF; CDR3nt: TGTGCCAGCAGGGGGACTAGCGGAAGGAGGGGAAGCACAGATACGCAGTATTTT
j_gene: TRBJ1-1; abundance: few; v_gene: TRBV6-5; d_gene: -; CDR3aa: CASSPRGAKAFF; CDR3nt: TGTGCCAGCAGTCCGCGGGGGGCTAAAGCTTTCTTT
j_gene: TRBJ1-3; abundance: -; v_gene: TRBV7-6; d_gene: -; CDR3aa: CASSLAGISGNTIYF; CDR3nt: TGTGCCAGCAGCCTCGCAGGGATCTCTGGAAACACCATATATTTT
j_gene: TRBJ1-1; abundance: -; v_gene: TRBV4-1; d_gene: -; CDR3aa: CASSQERGVSGTEAFF; CDR3nt: TGCGCCAGCAGCCAAGAGCGGGGCGTCTCAGGCACTGAAGCTTTCTTT
j_gene: TRBJ2-1; abundance: once; v_gene: TRBV29-1; d_gene: -; CDR3aa: CSVAPRPLGNEQFF; CDR3nt: TGCAGCGTCGCCCCTAGACCCCTCGGCAATGAGCAGTTCTTC
j_gene: TRBJ1-5; abundance: once; v_gene: TRBV27; d_gene: -; CDR3aa: CASSFHQGQPQHF; CDR3nt: TGTGCCAGCAGTTTTCACCAGGGTCAGCCCCAGCATTTT
j_gene: TRBJ2-7; abundance: -; v_gene: TRBV4-2; d_gene: TRBD1; CDR3aa: CASSRSGTDFTGHEQYF; CDR3nt: TGTGCCAGCAGCAGATCCGGGACAGACTTCACCGGCCACGAGCAGTACTTC
j_gene: TRBJ1-1; abundance: -; v_gene: TRBV5-4; d_gene: -; CDR3aa: CASSTGGGANTEAFF; CDR3nt: TGTGCCAGCAGCACGGGTGGTGGAGCGAACACTGAAGCTTTCTTT
j_gene: TRBJ2-7; abundance: -; v_gene: TRBV14; d_gene: TRBD1; CDR3aa: CASRMTGEAEQYF; CDR3nt: TGTGCCAGCAGAATGACAGGGGAGGCCGAGCAGTACTTC
j_gene: TRBJ1-5; abundance: -; v_gene: TRBV28; d_gene: TRBD1; CDR3aa: CASSSQGTVSNQPQHF; CDR3nt: TGTGCCAGCAGTTCACAAGGGACAGTTAGCAATCAGCCCCAGCATTTT
j_gene: TRBJ1-4; abundance: -; v_gene: TRBV14; d_gene: -; CDR3aa: CASSRGALQTGHNEKLFF; CDR3nt: TGTGCCAGCAGCCGAGGAGCTCTTCAGACAGGACATAATGAAAAACTGTTTTTT
j_gene: TRBJ2-7; abundance: -; v_gene: TRBV19; d_gene: TRBD2; CDR3aa: CASCPGTSGRCEQYF; CDR3nt: TGTGCCAGCTGTCCAGGGACTAGCGGGAGGTGCGAGCAGTACTTC
j_gene: TRBJ2-1; abundance: -; v_gene: TRBV10-3; d_gene: TRBD1; CDR3aa: CAITGTGGGNEQFF; CDR3nt: TGTGCCATTACCGGGACAGGGGGAGGCAATGAGCAGTTCTTC
j_gene: TRBJ1-3; abundance: -; v_gene: TRBV6-5; d_gene: -; CDR3aa: CASSYSTGSGNTIYF; CDR3nt: TGTGCCAGCAGTTACTCGACAGGCTCTGGAAACACCATATATTTT
j_gene: TRBJ2-7; abundance: few; v_gene: TRBV7-7; d_gene: -; CDR3aa: CASSQSREDHEQYF; CDR3nt: TGTGCCAGCAGCCAATCCCGGGAAGACCACGAGCAGTACTTC
j_gene: TRBJ2-7; abundance: -; v_gene: TRBV7-9; d_gene: -; CDR3aa: CASSLVESGEQYF; CDR3nt: TGTGCCAGCAGCTTAGTGGAGAGCGGAGAGCAGTACTTC
j_gene: TRBJ1-2; abundance: few; v_gene: TRBV29-1; d_gene: TRBD1; CDR3aa: CSVEGTGSGYTF; CDR3nt: TGCAGCGTTGAAGGGACAGGTAGCGGCTACACCTTC
j_gene: TRBJ1-1; abundance: -; v_gene: TRBV28; d_gene: -; CDR3aa: CASSFSRVFDTEAFF; CDR3nt: TGTGCCAGCAGTTTTAGCAGGGTCTTTGACACTGAAGCTTTCTTT
j_gene: TRBJ1-1; abundance: -; v_gene: TRBV5-1; d_gene: TRBD1; CDR3aa: CASSRSGQATEAFF; CDR3nt: TGCGCCAGCAGCCGTTCAGGACAGGCGACTGAAGCTTTCTTT
j_gene: TRBJ2-1; abundance: -; v_gene: TRBV18; d_gene: -; CDR3aa: CASSPPGGRTRRVNEQFF; CDR3nt: TGTGCCAGCTCACCACCTGGGGGCCGAACCCGGCGGGTCAATGAGCAGTTCTTC
j_gene: TRBJ2-3; abundance: -; v_gene: TRBV5-4; d_gene: TRBD2; CDR3aa: CASSRTSGWRDTQYF; CDR3nt: TGTGCCAGCTCCAGGACTAGCGGCTGGCGGGATACGCAGTATTTT
j_gene: TRBJ1-6; abundance: -; v_gene: TRBV5-1; d_gene: -; CDR3aa: CASSLVGADSSPLHF; CDR3nt: TGCGCCAGCAGCTTGGTAGGGGCAGATAGTTCACCCCTCCACTTT
j_gene: TRBJ1-1; abundance: -; v_gene: TRBV7-2; d_gene: -; CDR3aa: CASSERGNTEAFF; CDR3nt: TGTGCCAGCAGCGAACGCGGCAACACTGAAGCTTTCTTT
j_gene: TRBJ2-7; abundance: few; v_gene: TRBV10-2; d_gene: TRBD1; CDR3aa: CATGQSLYEQYF; CDR3nt: TGCGCCACGGGACAGTCGCTCTACGAGCAGTACTTC
j_gene: TRBJ2-1; abundance: -; v_gene: TRBV2; d_gene: TRBD2; CDR3aa: CASSDLATSGGSYEQFF; CDR3nt: TGTGCCAGCAGTGATCTCGCGACTAGCGGGGGATCTTATGAGCAGTTCTTC
j_gene: TRBJ1-4; abundance: -; v_gene: TRBV7-8; d_gene: -; CDR3aa: CASRPRGTTNEKLFF; CDR3nt: TGTGCCAGCAGACCCCGGGGGACAACTAATGAAAAACTGTTTTTT
j_gene: TRBJ2-7; abundance: -; v_gene: TRBV7-9; d_gene: -; CDR3aa: CASSLPGGPLGEQYF; CDR3nt: TGTGCCAGCAGCTTACCCGGGGGGCCGCTCGGGGAGCAGTACTTC
j_gene: TRBJ2-5; abundance: few; v_gene: TRBV28; d_gene: TRBD2; CDR3aa: CASRAVAGAETQYF; CDR3nt: TGTGCCAGCAGGGCCGTGGCGGGAGCAGAGACCCAGTACTTC
j_gene: TRBJ2-5; abundance: -; v_gene: TRBV30; d_gene: TRBD1; CDR3aa: CAWSVNRGYQETQYF; CDR3nt: TGTGCCTGGAGTGTAAACAGGGGGTACCAAGAGACCCAGTACTTC
j_gene: TRBJ2-2; abundance: -; v_gene: TRBV27; d_gene: TRBD1; CDR3aa: CASSSGQGYRELFF; CDR3nt: TGTGCCAGCAGCTCAGGACAGGGGTACCGGGAGCTGTTTTTT
j_gene: TRBJ1-1; abundance: -; v_gene: TRBV18; d_gene: -; CDR3aa: CASSPQGELSTEAFF; CDR3nt: TGTGCCAGCTCACCACAGGGAGAGTTGTCCACTGAAGCTTTCTTT
j_gene: TRBJ1-5; abundance: few; v_gene: TRBV6-4; d_gene: -; CDR3aa: CASSPTGDGKPQHF; CDR3nt: TGTGCCAGCAGTCCCACAGGTGATGGTAAGCCCCAGCATTTT
j_gene: TRBJ1-1; abundance: -; v_gene: TRBV2; d_gene: -; CDR3aa: CASSEFGVRNTEAFF; CDR3nt: TGTGCCAGCAGTGAGTTCGGGGTCCGGAACACTGAAGCTTTCTTT
j_gene: TRBJ2-7; abundance: -; v_gene: TRBV7-6; d_gene: TRBD1; CDR3aa: CASSSVSRTGNHEQYF; CDR3nt: TGTGCCAGCAGCTCAGTTTCCCGGACAGGGAATCACGAGCAGTACTTC
j_gene: TRBJ2-1; abundance: -; v_gene: TRBV28; d_gene: -; CDR3aa: CASSLRLTGRHNEQFF; CDR3nt: TGTGCCAGCAGTTTAAGGCTGACAGGGAGGCACAATGAGCAGTTCTTC
j_gene: TRBJ1-1; abundance: -; v_gene: TRBV19; d_gene: TRBD1; CDR3aa: CASSRPGQGNTEAFF; CDR3nt: TGTGCCAGTAGTCGCCCGGGACAGGGGAACACTGAAGCTTTCTTT
j_gene: TRBJ2-2; abundance: -; v_gene: TRBV27; d_gene: TRBD1; CDR3aa: CASSKGQGWGELFF; CDR3nt: TGTGCCAGCAGTAAAGGACAGGGTTGGGGGGAGCTGTTTTTT
j_gene: TRBJ1-4; abundance: -; v_gene: TRBV7-7; d_gene: -; CDR3aa: CASSRLTGENEKLFF; CDR3nt: TGTGCCAGCAGTCGACTCACCGGGGAGAATGAAAAACTGTTTTTT
j_gene: TRBJ2-3; abundance: -; v_gene: TRBV2; d_gene: -; CDR3aa: CASTGLRSTDTQYF; CDR3nt: TGTGCCAGCACCGGATTGAGGTCAACAGATACGCAGTATTTT
j_gene: TRBJ2-7; abundance: -; v_gene: TRBV13; d_gene: TRBD1; CDR3aa: CASSPRQGPYEQYF; CDR3nt: TGTGCCAGCAGCCCCCGACAGGGACCCTACGAGCAGTACTTC
j_gene: TRBJ1-3; abundance: -; v_gene: TRBV2; d_gene: -; CDR3aa: CASSLNRDSGNTIYF; CDR3nt: TGTGCCAGCAGCTTAAACAGGGACTCTGGAAACACCATATATTTT
j_gene: TRBJ1-1; abundance: -; v_gene: TRBV7-9; d_gene: TRBD1; CDR3aa: CASNPQGMNTEAFF; CDR3nt: TGTGCCAGCAACCCACAGGGGATGAACACTGAAGCTTTCTTT
j_gene: TRBJ1-1; abundance: few; v_gene: TRBV6-8; d_gene: -; CDR3aa: CASGFTEPPPEAFF; CDR3nt: TGTGCCAGCGGCTTCACCGAACCACCACCTGAAGCTTTCTTT
j_gene: TRBJ2-3; abundance: -; v_gene: TRBV2; d_gene: TRBD2; CDR3aa: CASSERGLAGVTTDTQYF; CDR3nt: TGTGCCAGCAGTGAACGAGGACTAGCGGGAGTGACGACAGATACGCAGTATTTT
j_gene: TRBJ2-7; abundance: -; v_gene: TRBV5-6; d_gene: -; CDR3aa: CASSSETGRVYEQYF; CDR3nt: TGTGCCAGCAGCTCGGAGACCGGCAGAGTCTACGAGCAGTACTTC
j_gene: TRBJ1-4; abundance: -; v_gene: TRBV19; d_gene: TRBD1; CDR3aa: CASTYQGAGEKLVF; CDR3nt: TGTGCCAGTACCTACCAGGGGGCGGGTGAAAAACTGGTTTTT
j_gene: TRBJ1-2; abundance: -; v_gene: TRBV21-1; d_gene: -; CDR3aa: CACFWGADGYTF; CDR3nt: TGTGCCTGCTTCTGGGGAGCGGATGGCTACACCTTC
j_gene: TRBJ2-2; abundance: once; v_gene: TRBV2; d_gene: TRBD1; CDR3aa: CASRPRTGGTGELFF; CDR3nt: TGTGCCAGCAGGCCGCGGACAGGTGGCACCGGGGAGCTGTTTTTT
j_gene: TRBJ2-5; abundance: -; v_gene: TRBV15; d_gene: TRBD1; CDR3aa: CATSTGTGRGETQYF; CDR3nt: TGTGCCACCAGCACCGGGACAGGGAGGGGAGAGACCCAGTACTTC
j_gene: TRBJ1-4; abundance: -; v_gene: TRBV7-8; d_gene: -; CDR3aa: CASSLARVQSEKLFF; CDR3nt: TGTGCCAGCAGCTTAGCGAGGGTCCAAAGTGAAAAACTGTTTTTT